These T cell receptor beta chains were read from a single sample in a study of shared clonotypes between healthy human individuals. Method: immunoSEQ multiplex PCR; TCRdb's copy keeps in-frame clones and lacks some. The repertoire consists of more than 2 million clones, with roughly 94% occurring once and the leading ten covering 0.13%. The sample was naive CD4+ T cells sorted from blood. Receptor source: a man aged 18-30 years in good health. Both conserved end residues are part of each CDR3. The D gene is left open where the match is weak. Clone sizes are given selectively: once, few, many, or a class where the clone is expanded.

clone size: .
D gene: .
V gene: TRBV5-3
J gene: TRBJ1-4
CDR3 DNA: TGTGCCAGAAGCCTGGACAGTGCAACTAATGAAAAACTGTTTTTT
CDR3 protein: CARSLDSATNEKLFF

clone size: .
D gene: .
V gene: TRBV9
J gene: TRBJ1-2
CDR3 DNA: TGTGCCAGCAGCGATCAGCACAGGATTCAAGCATCCTATGGCTACACCTTC
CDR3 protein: CASSDQHRIQASYGYTF

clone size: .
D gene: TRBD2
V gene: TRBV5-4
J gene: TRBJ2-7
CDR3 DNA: TGTGCCAGCAGCTTGGGGGGACTAGCGTCCCCCTACGAGCAGTACTTC
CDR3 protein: CASSLGGLASPYEQYF

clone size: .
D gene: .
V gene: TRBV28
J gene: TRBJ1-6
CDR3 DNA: TGTGCCAGCAGTTTAGCCCGGACGTCTTCACCCCTCCACTTT
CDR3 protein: CASSLARTSSPLHF

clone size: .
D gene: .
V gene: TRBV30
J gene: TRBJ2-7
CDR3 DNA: TGTGCCTGGAGTGCCCCGGGCCTGCACTACGAGCAGTACTTC
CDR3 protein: CAWSAPGLHYEQYF

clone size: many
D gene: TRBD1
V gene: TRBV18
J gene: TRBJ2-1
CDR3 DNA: TGTGCCAGCTCACCACCGGGGGACAGGGGTACAGGTGAGCAGTTCTTC
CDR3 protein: CASSPPGDRGTGEQFF

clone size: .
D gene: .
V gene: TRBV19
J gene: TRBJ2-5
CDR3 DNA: TGTGCCAGTAAACGCCACGGGAATCAAGAGACCCAGTACTTC
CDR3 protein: CASKRHGNQETQYF

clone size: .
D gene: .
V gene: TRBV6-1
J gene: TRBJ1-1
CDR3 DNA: TGTGCCAGCAGTGTGGAGGCCCACATGAACACTGAAGCTTTCTTT
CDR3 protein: CASSVEAHMNTEAFF

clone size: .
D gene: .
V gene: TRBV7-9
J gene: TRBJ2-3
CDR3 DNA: TGTGCCAGCAGCTTGGGGAGCGGCACAGATACGCAGTATTTT
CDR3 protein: CASSLGSGTDTQYF

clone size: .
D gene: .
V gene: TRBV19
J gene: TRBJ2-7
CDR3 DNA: TGTGCCAGTAGTGAGTCCAGATCCTACGAGCAGTACTTC
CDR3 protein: CASSESRSYEQYF

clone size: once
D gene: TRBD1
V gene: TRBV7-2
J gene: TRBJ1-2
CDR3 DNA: TGTGCCAGCAGCTACCGGGACAGGGCCGCCGGCTACACCTTC
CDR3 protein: CASSYRDRAAGYTF

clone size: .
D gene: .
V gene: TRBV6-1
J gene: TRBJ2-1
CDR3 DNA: TGTGCCAGCTTCCACGGAAACAGCTTGATCAATGAGCAGTTCTTC
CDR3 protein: CASFHGNSLINEQFF

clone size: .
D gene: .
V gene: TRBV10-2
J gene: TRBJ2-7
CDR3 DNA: TGCGCCAGCAGTGAGAAAAGGGCCCTAAACTCCTACGAGCAGTACTTC
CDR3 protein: CASSEKRALNSYEQYF

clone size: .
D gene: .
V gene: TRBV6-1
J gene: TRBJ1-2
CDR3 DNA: TGTGCCAGCAGTGAAGCGCTCGGGTTTTACTATGGCTACACCTTC
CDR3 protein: CASSEALGFYYGYTF

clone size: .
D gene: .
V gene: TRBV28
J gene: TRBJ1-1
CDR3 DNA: TGTGCCAGCAGTTTACGTCGGAACACTGAAGCTTTCTTT
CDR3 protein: CASSLRRNTEAFF

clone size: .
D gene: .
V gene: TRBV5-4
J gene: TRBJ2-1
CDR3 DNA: TGTGCCAGCAGCTCCGGCCAGCAATTCTCCTACAATGAGCAGTTCTTC
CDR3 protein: CASSSGQQFSYNEQFF

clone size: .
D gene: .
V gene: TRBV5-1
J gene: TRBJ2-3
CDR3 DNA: TGCGCCAGCAGCTTGGAGACCGACCTAAATACGCAGTATTTT
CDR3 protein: CASSLETDLNTQYF

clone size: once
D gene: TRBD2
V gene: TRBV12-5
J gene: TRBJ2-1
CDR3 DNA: TGTGCTAGTGGTTTGGGACTAGCGGGGGGGCCAAGCTCCTACAATGAGCAGTTCTTC
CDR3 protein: CASGLGLAGGPSSYNEQFF

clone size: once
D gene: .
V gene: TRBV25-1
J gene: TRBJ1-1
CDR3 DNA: TGTGCCAGCAGAAACCCCGGAACTAATGAAGCTTTCTTT
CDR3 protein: CASRNPGTNEAFF

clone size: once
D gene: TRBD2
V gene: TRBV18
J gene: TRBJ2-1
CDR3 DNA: TGTGCCAGCTCACCAAGCTGGGGACTAGCTTACAATGAGCAGTTCTTC
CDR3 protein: CASSPSWGLAYNEQFF

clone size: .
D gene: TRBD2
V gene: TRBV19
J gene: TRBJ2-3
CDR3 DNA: TGTGCCAGTAGACCGCCCTGGCGGGAGCGGACGCAGTATTTT
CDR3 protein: CASRPPWRERTQYF

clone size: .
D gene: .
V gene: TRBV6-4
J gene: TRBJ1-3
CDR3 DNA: TGTGCCAGCAGCATAGTCGGGGACTCTGGAAACACCATATATTTT
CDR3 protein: CASSIVGDSGNTIYF

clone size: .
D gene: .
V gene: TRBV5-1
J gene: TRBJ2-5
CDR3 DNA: TGCGCCAGCAGCTTGGTCTCAGGAAAAGAGACCCAGTACTTC
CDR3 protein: CASSLVSGKETQYF

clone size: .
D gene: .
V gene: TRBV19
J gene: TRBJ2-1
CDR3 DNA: TGTGCCAGTAGTACACTAGTTGTGGGTGAGCAGTTCTTC
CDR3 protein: CASSTLVVGEQFF

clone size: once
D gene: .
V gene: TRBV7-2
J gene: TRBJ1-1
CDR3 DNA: TGTGCCAGCAGCCAGAGTAACACTGAAGCTTTCTTT
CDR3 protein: CASSQSNTEAFF

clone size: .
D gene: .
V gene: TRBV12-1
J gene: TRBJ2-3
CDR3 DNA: TGTGCCAGCAGCTTTGGGGGACTTTCAAGCACAGATACGCAGTATTTT
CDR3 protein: CASSFGGLSSTDTQYF

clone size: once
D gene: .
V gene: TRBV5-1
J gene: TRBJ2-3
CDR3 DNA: TGCGCCAGCAGCTCCTCTCCTAGGGGAAGCACAGATACGCAGTATTTT
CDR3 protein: CASSSSPRGSTDTQYF

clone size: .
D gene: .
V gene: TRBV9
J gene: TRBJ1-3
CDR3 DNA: TGTGCCAGCAGCGGGACCGATTCTGGAAACACCATATATTTT
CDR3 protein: CASSGTDSGNTIYF

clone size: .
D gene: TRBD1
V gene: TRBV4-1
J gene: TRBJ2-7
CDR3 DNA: TGCGCCAGCAGCCAAGAATGGCGCGGGACAGGGGCCTACGAGCAGTACTTC
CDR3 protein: CASSQEWRGTGAYEQYF

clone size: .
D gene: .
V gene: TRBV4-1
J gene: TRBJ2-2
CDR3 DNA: TGCGCCAGCAGCCAAGTACTTAGCTCCGGGGAGCTGTTTTTT
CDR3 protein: CASSQVLSSGELFF

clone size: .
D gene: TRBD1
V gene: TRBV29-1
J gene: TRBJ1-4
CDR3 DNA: TGCAGCGTGGGGACAGGGGCATGGGAAAAACTGTTTTTT
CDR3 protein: CSVGTGAWEKLFF

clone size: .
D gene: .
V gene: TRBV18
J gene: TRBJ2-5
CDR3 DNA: TGTGCCAGCTCACCGGTCTCGGAGGGGGAGACCCAGTACTTC
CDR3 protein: CASSPVSEGETQYF

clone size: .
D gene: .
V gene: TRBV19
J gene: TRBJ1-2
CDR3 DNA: TGTGCCAGTAGTTCCAGGGGCCCAAGGGGCTACACCTTC
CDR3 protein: CASSSRGPRGYTF

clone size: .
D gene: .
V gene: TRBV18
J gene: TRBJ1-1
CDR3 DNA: TGTGCCAGCTCACGGAAGACTGAGTGGCAAAACACTGAAGCTTTCTTT
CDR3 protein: CASSRKTEWQNTEAFF

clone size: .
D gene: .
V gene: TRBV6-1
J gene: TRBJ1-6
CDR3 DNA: TGTGCCAGCAGTGAAATTGAGGGATGGACCCTCCACTTT
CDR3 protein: CASSEIEGWTLHF

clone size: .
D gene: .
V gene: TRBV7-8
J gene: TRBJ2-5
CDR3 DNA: TGTGCCAGCAGGGGACCCGGGGAGACCCAGTACTTC
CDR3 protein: CASRGPGETQYF

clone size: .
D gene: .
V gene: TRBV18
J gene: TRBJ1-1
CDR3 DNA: TGTGCCAGCTCACCAAAGGCCGACACTGAAGCTTTCTTT
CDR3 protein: CASSPKADTEAFF

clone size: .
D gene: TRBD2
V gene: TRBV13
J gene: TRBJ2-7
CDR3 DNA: TGTGCCAGCAGCCGCGGGAGGAGCTACGAGCAGTACTTC
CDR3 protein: CASSRGRSYEQYF

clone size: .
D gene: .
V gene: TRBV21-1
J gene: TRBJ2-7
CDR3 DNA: TGTGCCAGCAGCAAAGAGGGCGGCGCTCGCGAGCAGTACTTC
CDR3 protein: CASSKEGGAREQYF

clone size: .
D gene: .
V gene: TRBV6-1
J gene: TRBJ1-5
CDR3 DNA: TGTGCCAGCAGAGGGACCGCAGGGAATCGTCAGCCCCAGCATTTT
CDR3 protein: CASRGTAGNRQPQHF

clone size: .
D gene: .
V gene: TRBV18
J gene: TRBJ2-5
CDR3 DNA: TGTGCCAGCTCACTAGTTCCCCCCGTAGAGACCCAGTACTTC
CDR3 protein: CASSLVPPVETQYF

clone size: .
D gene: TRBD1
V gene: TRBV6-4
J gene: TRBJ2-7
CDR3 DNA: TGTGCCAGCAGTCCTCTTCCCGGGACAGCCGAGCAGTACTTC
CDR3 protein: CASSPLPGTAEQYF